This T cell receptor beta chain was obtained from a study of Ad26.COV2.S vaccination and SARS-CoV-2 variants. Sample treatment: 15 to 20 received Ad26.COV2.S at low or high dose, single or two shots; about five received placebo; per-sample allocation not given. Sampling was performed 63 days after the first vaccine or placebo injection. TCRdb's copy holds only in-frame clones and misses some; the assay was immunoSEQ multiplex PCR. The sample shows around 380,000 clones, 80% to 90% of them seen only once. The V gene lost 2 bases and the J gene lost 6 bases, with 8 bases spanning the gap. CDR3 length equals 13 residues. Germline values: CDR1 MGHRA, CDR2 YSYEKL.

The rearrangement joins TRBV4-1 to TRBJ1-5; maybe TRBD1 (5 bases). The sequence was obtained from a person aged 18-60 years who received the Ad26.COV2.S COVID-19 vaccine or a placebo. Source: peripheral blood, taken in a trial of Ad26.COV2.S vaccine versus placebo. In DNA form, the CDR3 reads TGCGCCAGCAGCCAAAAGGGGAGTCAGCCCCAGCATTTT. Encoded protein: CASSQKGSQPQHF.